One and the same sample provided the 14 T cell receptor beta chains below, sequenced in a study of blood T cell repertoires in COVID-19. TCRdb keeps only in-frame clones here, not all; method: immunoSEQ multiplex PCR. Of 150,000 to 200,000 clones listed, 86% are singletons. Sample: peripheral blood. The receptors here all came from a woman older than 75 in a cohort sampled during active or convalescent COVID-19.

This chain joins TRBV9 and TRBJ1-6; 10 nucleotides line up with TRBD1. CDR1 and CDR2 from the germline V gene are SGDLS and YYNGEE. The V and J ends lost 3 bases and 0 bases, in that order; junction bases with no gene match: 0. The CDR3 is 16 residues long. The CDR3 loop reads CASSGDRGSYNSPLHF. The CDR3 DNA follows: TGTGCCAGCAGCGGGGACAGGGGCTCCTATAATTCACCCCTCCACTTT. Full variable domain (missing parts from reference TRBV9 and TRBJ1-6): DSGVTQTPKHLITATGQRVTLRCSPRSGDLSVYWYQQSLDQGLQFLIQYYNGEERAKGNILERFSAQQFPDLHSELNLSSLELGDSALYFCASSGDRGSYNSPLHFGNGTRLTVT.

The chain has TRBV5-1 and TRBJ1-1, with 7 bases that match TRBD1. The CDR3 consists of 14 residues. Germline V CDR1 and CDR2: SGHRS, YFSETQ. With 5 bases clipped from V and 5 bases from J, the junction kept 9 bases outside the gene matches. The CDR3 spells CASRPTGRGTEAFF. CDR3 sequence (DNA): TGCGCCAGCAGACCGACAGGGCGTGGAACTGAAGCTTTCTTT.

The rearrangement joins TRBV4-1 to TRBJ1-6, with 10 positions matching TRBD1. Germline lookup yields CDR1 MGHRA and CDR2 YSYEKL. J lost 12 bases, V lost 6 bases, and 2 bases had no gene match. The CDR3 contains 12 residues. CDR3 region: CASRTGGLPLHF. For the CDR3, the DNA is TGCGCCAGCAGGACAGGGGGCTTACCCCTCCACTTT.

This clone appeared a few times. The CDR3 protein is CAWREGQGPDTEAFF. In DNA form, the CDR3 reads TGTGCCTGGAGAGAGGGACAGGGGCCGGACACTGAAGCTTTCTTT. The chain recombines TRBV30 with TRBJ1-1; 10 positions match TRBD1. Germline CDR1 GTSNPN, CDR2 SVGIG (reference sequence). V lost 3 bases to trimming and J lost 3 bases; unmatched junction nucleotides: 7. There are 15 residues in the CDR3.

This clone showed up just once. The chain employs TRBV29-1 and TRBJ1-2, with 9 bases fitting TRBD1. The V segment lost 6 bases and the J segment 5 bases; nucleotides outside the gene matches: 16. Germline CDR1 is SQVTM and CDR2 is ANQGSEA. CDR3 length: 16 residues. The CDR3 here is CSVLPGQGFGLYGYTF. In DNA, the CDR3 is TGCAGCGTCCTACCGGGACAGGGTTTCGGGCTATATGGCTACACCTTC. Drawing the rest from reference TRBV29-1 and TRBJ1-2, the complete variable domain is SAVISQKPSRDICQRGTSLTIQCQVDSQVTMMFWYRQQPGQSLTLIATANQGSEATYESGFVIDKFPISRPNLTFSTLTVSNMSPEDSSIYLCSVLPGQGFGLYGYTFGSGTRLTVV.

The J gene is TRBJ2-1, the V gene TRBV5-1, with D hard to call. Germline V lookup: CDR1 SGHRS, CDR2 YFSETQ. V was cut by 5 bases and J by 9 bases, with 12 bases left in between. The CDR3 is 12 amino acids. The CDR3 loop is CASSLGAAEQFF. As DNA, the CDR3 is TGCGCCAGCAGTTTAGGTGCGGCTGAGCAGTTCTTC.

CDR3 amino acids: CASSLLAGDTEAFF. As DNA, the CDR3 is TGTGCCAGCAGTTTATTGGCAGGGGACACTGAAGCTTTCTTT. The gene calls are TRBV27 and TRBJ1-1; D might be TRBD1 (6 bases). Trimming left V 1 base short and J 3 bases short, with 9 bases between. Germline V CDR1 and CDR2: MNHEY, SMNVEV (reference sequence). This CDR3 is 14 amino acids long.

The V gene is TRBV3-1 (or the pseudogene TRBV3-2), the J gene TRBJ2-7; 7 bases match TRBD2. Trimming at V came to 3 bases and at J to 4 bases, leaving 3 bases not matched to a gene. This CDR3 has 13 residues. Germline V gene lookup returns CDR1 LGHDT and CDR2 YNNKEL (reference sequence). This CDR3 is CASSHGREYEQYV. CDR3 nucleotides: TGTGCCAGCAGCCACGGGCGGGAGTACGAGCAGTACGTC.

This clone appeared a single time. The J gene is TRBJ1-1, the V gene TRBV7-8; D remains ambiguous. The V end was cut by 1 base, the J end by 0 bases, with 3 bases between. This CDR3 region has 13 residues. Germline CDR1 and CDR2: SGHVS and FQNEAQ. CDR3 in DNA: TGTGCCAGCAGCTTAGTCATGAACACTGAAGCTTTCTTT. It encodes CASSLVMNTEAFF.

This clone has a handful of counts. Here the CDR3 DNA reads TGTGCCAGCAGCTTAGCGGGCCCCTACTCTGGAAACACCATATATTTT. This codes for CASSLAGPYSGNTIYF. The V and J genes are TRBV7-8 and TRBJ1-3; D gene ambiguous. The CDR3 consists of 16 residues. CDR1 is SGHVS and CDR2 is FQNEAQ in the germline V gene. V dropped 0 bases and J dropped 0 bases, with 9 bases sitting between them.

This sequence joins TRBV6-4 and TRBJ2-3, with 9 bases aligning to TRBD2. From germline, CDR1 is MRHNA and CDR2 SNTAGT. The CDR3 length is 16 residues. V was clipped by 3 bases and J by 2 bases; unmatched bases: 6. The CDR3 region has the DNA TGTGCCAGCAGTGAAATTGCGGGAGGGTTCACAGATACGCAGTATTTT. This codes for CASSEIAGGFTDTQYF.

V gene TRBV19 combines with J gene TRBJ1-2, with 7 positions matching TRBD1. Germline V gene lookup returns CDR1 LNHDA and CDR2 SQIVND (reference sequence). The J segment lost 4 bases and the V segment lost 6 bases, leaving 5 bases of the junction unmatched. The CDR3 length is 13 residues. The CDR3 nucleotides are TGTGCCAGTAGGCTACAGGGGTCCTATGGCTACACCTTC. As protein: CASRLQGSYGYTF.

The chain couples TRBV24-1 to TRBJ2-3, with D perhaps matching TRBD2 (6 bases). The CDR3 is made up of 16 amino acids. The germline V gene has CDR1 KGHDR and CDR2 SFDVKD. The V end lost 4 bases, the J end lost 3 bases, and 16 bases lay between the germline ends. The CDR3 region is CATSDAASGVTDTQYF. DNA of the CDR3: TGTGCCACCAGTGACGCCGCTTCGGGGGTTACAGATACGCAGTATTTT.

This clone occurred a few times. The rearrangement joins TRBV7-2 to TRBJ1-3; D is unclear. Germline V gene lookup returns CDR1 SGHTA and CDR2 FQGNSA. The CDR3 extends over 11 amino acids. V gave up 3 bases and J gave up 14 bases, with 11 bases separating them. In DNA form, the CDR3 reads TGTGCCAGCAGCTTGTGGTACGGGGTATATTTT. Translating it yields CASSLWYGVYF.